Sequencing of this TCR beta chain was carried out in a study of STAT5B mutations in CD4+ large granular lymphocyte leukemia (dated by TCRdb to 2021 to 2024). Regarding the study in general: Among the healthy controls, the CDR3 'QG' motif was associated with a particular HLA allele. The study compared the TCRbeta repertoires of patients with CD4+ T-cell large granular lymphocyte leukemia against the TCRbeta repertoires of healthy blood donors. Flow cytometry on FACSCanto II or FACSVerse confirmed that purified fractions exceeded 95% purity among lymphocytes. The full study reports these points: Each patient's main leukemic clonotypes were private, but 25% of these clonotypes showed up at low frequency in the non-leukemic repertoires of other patients. Compared with healthy CD4+ repertoires, CD4-sorted patient repertoires appeared more clonal, and this difference remained even after the putative leukemic clones were removed. Enrichment of TRBV06-family usage was observed among the top patient clones (8/27) relative to healthy controls (2/35). The data were not HLA-matched, and the higher clonality in CD4+ T-LGLL than in CD8+ T-LGLL could be due to the relatively small sample size.

The healthy control group was made up of approximately 40 blood donors, and the Finnish Red Cross blood service supplied their buffy coats. All TCR-sequenced material derived from peripheral blood: patient blood samples and healthy donor buffy coats. Peripheral blood mononuclear cells were isolated by Ficoll-Hypaque gradient centrifugation. For the healthy controls, CD4+ cells were obtained from buffy coats by magnetic purification. The Gentra Puregene Cell and Tissue kit was used to extract genomic DNA, and a Qubit 2.0 fluorometer was used to measure the amount of genomic DNA. Measured from the cysteine to the phenylalanine, the CDR3 is 15 residues long. The read is trimmed to its CDR3 DNA, 45 bases read in frame from base 1. The V end loses 3 bases and the J end loses 0 bases, and a stretch of 10 bases separates them. From a lookup of the germline V gene, CDR1 and CDR2 are MNHEY and SVGAGI. Notes on this clone: Its antigen has not been determined. Base qualities are not at hand, and no much larger clone is one base apart.

TCRbeta rearrangements were sequenced from genomic DNA using the immunoSEQ assay at survey resolution. The original methods were these. In the TCR sequencing data, the lowest productive clonotype frequency that could be detected was 2.59 x 10-5. Only productive TCRbeta rearrangements, meaning sequences that were complete and in-frame, were kept for the analyses. Sample clonality was computed as Simpson clonality in the immunoSEQ Analyzer version 3.0. Clones were binned by frequency as very rare, small, medium, large (1-20%) or hyperexpanded (>20%). OLGA 1.2.3 estimated generation probabilities, VDJtools produced V-gene circos plots, VDJdb was queried for specificities, and GLIPH identified CDR3 motifs. TCRdb took over this immuneACCESS table, retaining in-frame rearrangements with V and J assigned. Such tables are incomplete; in checked studies, under half of the missing clones stem from an unresolved V gene, and the remainder is unexplained. Clonal size and the V and J genes are those of that table, whereas D and trimming came from the DNA. The sample table records 45,000 or so clones; 65% to 90% of these occur just once. About 3% of the sample is in the top ten clones.

The sequencing sample was made of CD4+ T cells from blood buffy coats. Recombination linked TRBV6-5 to TRBJ2-3, and TRBD1 may be the D gene, going by 6 matching bases. This sequence was found in a human donor in good health. In nucleotide form, the sequence is TGTGCCAGCAGTTATGAAAGGGGGAGCACAGATACGCAGTATTTT. It translates as CASSYERGSTDTQYF.